This TCR beta chain was sequenced during a study of T-cell memory formation after mild COVID-19. About this clonotype: No antigen is known for it.

Study-level findings and limits: Contracting CD8+ clones were enriched in EMRA, CD4+ mainly in CM and EM. The authors left the SARS-CoV-2 specificity of second-wave clones peaking on day 37 unconfirmed. Clones shrinking between day 15 and 85 showed a balanced CD4/CD8 split, and those that grew later tilted toward CD4+.

TCR alpha and TCR beta cDNA libraries carrying sample barcodes and UMIs were produced by 5'RACE using constant-segment primers. In TCRdb, the 5' RACE reads were re-called with MiXCR into one record per CDR3 protein. The sample lists around 100,000 distinct CDR3 sequences, 22% occurring once. The CDR3 runs to 15 residues. Germline values: CDR1 KGHDR, CDR2 SFDVKD. V lost 11 bases and J 0 bases, leaving 18 bases between the germline ends. The genes are TRBV24-1 and TRBJ1-1; D gene ambiguous. The receptor was isolated from a man aged 18-30 years who had mild COVID-19 (a few samples of this study predate the infection). Cell type and time point are not known. Sequencing used PBMCs or a T cell subset sorted from them (not recorded which). CDR3 loop: CAKMNRDGMNTEAFF. CDR3 DNA: TGTGCCAAAATGAACCGCGACGGCATGAACACTGAAGCTTTCTTT.